This T cell receptor beta chain was captured in a study of T-cell memory formation after mild COVID-19. TCRdb analysed the 5' RACE reads with MiXCR anew, one entry per CDR3 protein. The table records hundreds of thousands of distinct CDR3 sequences, approximately 19% of them present only once. V was cut by 6 bases and J by 8 bases, with 17 bases left in between. The CDR3 contains 14 residues. The chain recombines TRBV12-3 or TRBV12-4 with TRBJ2-1; possibly TRBD1 or TRBD2 for D (5 bases each). This receptor was taken from an adult woman who had mild COVID-19 (a few samples of this study predate the infection). Cell type and time point are not known. Sequencing input: PBMCs or a T cell subset sorted from them (not recorded which). CDR3 DNA sequence: TGTGCCAGCAGCGGGACCCTCGGACGATATGAGCAGTTCTTC. Its translation is CASSGTLGRYEQFF.